This TCR beta chain was retrieved from a study of naive and memory T cell subsets. The study's findings and limits: Over 85% of naive TCR sequences appeared only once after error correction, unlike memory subsets.

This clonotype was observed a handful of times. The antigen is unknown. Germline V gene sequence: CDR1 SGHVS, CDR2 FNYEAQ. The CDR3 has 17 residues. Losses at the gene ends were 5 bases for V and 1 base for J; bases not matched to a gene: 10. Both TRBC1 and TRBC2 were covered by a beta constant-region primer of two equimolar oligonucleotides. Four rounds of PCR amplified the ligated cDNA using nested alpha and beta constant-region primers plus SP2. Via MiXCR, TCRdb re-called the UMI-ligation and nested PCR reads, giving one row per CDR3 protein. The table lists over 65,000 distinct CDR3 sequences, about 8.2% of them singletons.

Sequencing was carried out using naive CD8+ T cells from blood. The chain joins TRBV7-6 to TRBJ2-7, with 11 bases identical to TRBD2. The receptor was isolated from a human donor in good health. The CDR3 spells CASSPLAGAAWSYEQYF. The CDR3, as DNA: TGTGCCAGCAGCCCACTAGCGGGAGCCGCCTGGTCCTACGAGCAGTACTTC.